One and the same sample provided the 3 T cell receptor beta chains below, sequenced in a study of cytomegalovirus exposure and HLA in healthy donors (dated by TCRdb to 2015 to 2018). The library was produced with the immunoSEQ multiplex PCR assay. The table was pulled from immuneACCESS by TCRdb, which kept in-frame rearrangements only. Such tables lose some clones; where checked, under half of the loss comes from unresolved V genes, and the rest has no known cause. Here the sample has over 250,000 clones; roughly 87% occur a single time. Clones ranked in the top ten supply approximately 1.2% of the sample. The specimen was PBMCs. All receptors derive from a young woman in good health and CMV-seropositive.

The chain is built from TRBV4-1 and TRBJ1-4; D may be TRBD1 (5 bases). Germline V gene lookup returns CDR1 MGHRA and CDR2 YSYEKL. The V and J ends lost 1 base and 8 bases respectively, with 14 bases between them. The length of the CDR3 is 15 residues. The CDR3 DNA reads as TGCGCCAGCAGCCAAGGGGAGGGGCGGCTGGAAAAACTGTTTTTT. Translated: CASSQGEGRLEKLFF.

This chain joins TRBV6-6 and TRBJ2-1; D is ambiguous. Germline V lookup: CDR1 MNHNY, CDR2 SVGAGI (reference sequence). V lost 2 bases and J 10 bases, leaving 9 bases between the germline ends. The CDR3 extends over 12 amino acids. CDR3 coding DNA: TGTGCCAGCAGTTACCTAGGTGAGGAGCAGTTCTTC. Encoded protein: CASSYLGEEQFF.

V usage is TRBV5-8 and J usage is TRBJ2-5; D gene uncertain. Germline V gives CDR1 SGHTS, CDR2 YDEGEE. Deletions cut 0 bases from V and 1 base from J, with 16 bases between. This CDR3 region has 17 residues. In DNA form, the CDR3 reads TGTGCCAGCAGCTTGGGGGATGGCAGTGGGCTCCAAGAGACCCAGTACTTC. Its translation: CASSLGDGSGLQETQYF. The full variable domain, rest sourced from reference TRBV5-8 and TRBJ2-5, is EAGVTQSPTHLIKTRGQQATLRCSPISGHTSVYWYQQALGLGLQFLLWYDEGEERNRGNFPPRFSGRQFPNYSSELNVNALELEDSALYLCASSLGDGSGLQETQYFGPGTRLLVL.